This T cell receptor (beta chain) was sequenced in a study of blood T cell repertoires in COVID-19. For the study at large: Donors in the United States, Italy and Spain gave samples during acute or convalescent COVID-19.

Per the authors' pipeline: Reference gene primer amplification gave estimated nucleated cell counts. Method: immunoSEQ multiplex PCR; TCRdb's copy keeps in-frame clones and lacks some. V and J calls and clone size follow that table, whereas D and trimming were derived from the DNA. The table shows 250,000 to 300,000 clones, with under 90% occurring only once. Sequences were obtained from peripheral blood. The source of this sequence is a woman aged 40 to 50 who had recovered from COVID-19.

The CDR3 DNA follows: TGCAGCGTGGGGACAGGGGATGGAGGTCAGCCCCAGCATTTT. Translating gives CSVGTGDGGQPQHF. The chain uses TRBV29-1 and TRBJ1-5, with 10 bases lining up with TRBD1. The CDR3 has 14 residues. Germline V CDR1 and CDR2: SQVTM, ANQGSEA. V lost 6 bases and J lost 6; bases outside the gene matches: 8.